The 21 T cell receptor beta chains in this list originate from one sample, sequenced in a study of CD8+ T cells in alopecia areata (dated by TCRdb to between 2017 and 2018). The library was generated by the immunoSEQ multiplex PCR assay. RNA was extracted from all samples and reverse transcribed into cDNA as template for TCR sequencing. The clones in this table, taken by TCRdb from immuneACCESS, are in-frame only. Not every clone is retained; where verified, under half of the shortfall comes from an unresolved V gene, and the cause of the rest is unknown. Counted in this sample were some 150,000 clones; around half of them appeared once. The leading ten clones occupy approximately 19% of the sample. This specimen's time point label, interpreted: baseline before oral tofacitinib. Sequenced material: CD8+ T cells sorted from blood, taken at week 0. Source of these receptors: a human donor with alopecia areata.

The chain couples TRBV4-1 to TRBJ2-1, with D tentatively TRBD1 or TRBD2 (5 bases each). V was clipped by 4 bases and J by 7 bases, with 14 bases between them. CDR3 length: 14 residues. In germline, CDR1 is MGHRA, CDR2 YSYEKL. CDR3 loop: CASSLRDPGNEQFF. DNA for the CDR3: TGCGCCAGCAGCCTCCGGGACCCAGGGAATGAGCAGTTCTTC.

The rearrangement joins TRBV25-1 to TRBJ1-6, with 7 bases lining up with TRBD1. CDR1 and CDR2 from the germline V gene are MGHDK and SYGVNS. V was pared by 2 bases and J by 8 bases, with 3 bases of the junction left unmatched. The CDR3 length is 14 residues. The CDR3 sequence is CASSEGTEDSPLHF. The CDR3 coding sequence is TGTGCCAGCAGTGAAGGGACAGAGGATTCACCCCTCCACTTT.

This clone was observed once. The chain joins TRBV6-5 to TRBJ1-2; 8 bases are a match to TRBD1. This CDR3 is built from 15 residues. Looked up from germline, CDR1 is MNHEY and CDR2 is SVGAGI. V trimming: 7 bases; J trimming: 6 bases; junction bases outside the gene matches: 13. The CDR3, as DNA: TGTGCCAGCAAGACAGGGGTAATTTCAAGGGATGGCTACACCTTC. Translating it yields CASKTGVISRDGYTF.

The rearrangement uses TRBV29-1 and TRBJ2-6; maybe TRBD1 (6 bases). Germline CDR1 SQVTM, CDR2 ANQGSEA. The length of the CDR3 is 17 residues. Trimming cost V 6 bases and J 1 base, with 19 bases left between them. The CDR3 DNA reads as TGCAGCGTGCAGGGGTCATCAAGAGGGTCTGGGGCCAACGTCCTGACTTTC. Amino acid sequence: CSVQGSSRGSGANVLTF.

This CDR3 is CASSIGQGHTEAFF. CDR3 nucleotide sequence: TGTGCCAGTAGTATTGGACAGGGGCACACTGAAGCTTTCTTT. This sequence joins TRBV19 and TRBJ1-1; TRBD1 matches 9 bases. V lost 3 bases to trimming and J lost 3 bases; unmatched junction nucleotides: 2. Per the germline V gene, CDR1 is LNHDA and CDR2 is SQIVND (reference sequence). This CDR3 is built from 14 residues.

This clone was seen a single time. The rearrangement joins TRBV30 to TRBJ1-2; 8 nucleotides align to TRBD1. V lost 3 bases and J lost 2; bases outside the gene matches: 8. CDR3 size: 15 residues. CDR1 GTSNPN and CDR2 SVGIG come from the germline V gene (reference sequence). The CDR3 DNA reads TGTGCCTGGAGGTGGCGGACAGGGACAAACTATGGCTACACCTTC. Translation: CAWRWRTGTNYGYTF.

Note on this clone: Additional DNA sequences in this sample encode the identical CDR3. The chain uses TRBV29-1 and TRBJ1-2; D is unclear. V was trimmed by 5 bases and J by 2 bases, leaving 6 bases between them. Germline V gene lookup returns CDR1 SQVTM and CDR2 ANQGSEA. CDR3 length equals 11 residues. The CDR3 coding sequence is TGCAGCGTTCGAGTAAACTATGGCTACACCTTC. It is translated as CSVRVNYGYTF.

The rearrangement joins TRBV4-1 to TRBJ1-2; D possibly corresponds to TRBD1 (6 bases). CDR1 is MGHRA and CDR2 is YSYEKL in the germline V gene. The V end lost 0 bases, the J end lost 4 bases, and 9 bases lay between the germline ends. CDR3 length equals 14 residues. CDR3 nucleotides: TGCGCCAGCAGCCAAGACAGGGGATCCTATGGCTACACCTTC. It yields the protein CASSQDRGSYGYTF.

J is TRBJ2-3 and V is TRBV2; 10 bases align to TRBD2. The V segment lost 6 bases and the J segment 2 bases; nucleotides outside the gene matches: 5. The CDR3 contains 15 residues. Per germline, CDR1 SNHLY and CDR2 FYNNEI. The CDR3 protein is CASRATSGVTDTQYF. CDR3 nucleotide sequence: TGTGCCAGCAGGGCCACTAGCGGGGTCACAGATACGCAGTATTTT.

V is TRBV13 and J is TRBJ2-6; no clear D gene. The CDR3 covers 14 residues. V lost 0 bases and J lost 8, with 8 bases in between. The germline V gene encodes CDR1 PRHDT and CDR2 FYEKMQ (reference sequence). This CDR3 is CASSLGEVTNVLTF. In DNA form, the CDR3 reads TGTGCCAGCAGCTTAGGTGAGGTGACCAACGTCCTGACTTTC.

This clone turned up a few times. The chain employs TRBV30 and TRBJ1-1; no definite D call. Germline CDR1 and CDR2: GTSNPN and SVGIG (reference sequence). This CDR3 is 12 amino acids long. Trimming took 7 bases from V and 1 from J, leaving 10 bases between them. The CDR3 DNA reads TGTGCCTTCCGAGACGGGAACACTGAAGCTTTCTTT. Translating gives CAFRDGNTEAFF.

The CDR3 DNA follows: TGTGCCAGCAGCTTAGCAACTAGCGGGGGATCTTCCCTCGGTGGGGCCAACGTCCTGACTTTC. Translation gives CASSLATSGGSSLGGANVLTF. The rearrangement links TRBV7-6 to TRBJ2-6; TRBD2 agrees at 11 bases. The CDR3 totals 21 residues. CDR1 and CDR2 (germline): SGHVS, FNYEAQ. The junction had 13 bases not matched to a gene; V was cut back by 0 bases and J by 3 bases.

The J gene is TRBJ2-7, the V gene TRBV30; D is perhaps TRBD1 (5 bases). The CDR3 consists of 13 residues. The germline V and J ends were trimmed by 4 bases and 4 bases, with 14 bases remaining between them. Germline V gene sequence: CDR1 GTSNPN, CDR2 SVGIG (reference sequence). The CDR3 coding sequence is TGTGCCTGGACCCAGGGAAGCAAGTACGAGCAGTACTTC. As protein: CAWTQGSKYEQYF.

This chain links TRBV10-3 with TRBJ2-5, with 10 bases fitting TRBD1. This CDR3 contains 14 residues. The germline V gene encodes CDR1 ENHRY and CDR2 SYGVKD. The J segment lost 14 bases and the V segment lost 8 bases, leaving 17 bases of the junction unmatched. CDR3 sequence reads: CAIGDRGAKPGIYF. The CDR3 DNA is TGTGCCATCGGGGACAGGGGAGCCAAACCGGGGATCTACTTC.

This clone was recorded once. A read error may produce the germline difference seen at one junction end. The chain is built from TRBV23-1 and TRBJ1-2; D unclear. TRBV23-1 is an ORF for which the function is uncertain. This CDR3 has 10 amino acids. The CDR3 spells CASSQSTGYF. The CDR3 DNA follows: TGCGCCAGCAGTCAATCGACCGGGTACTTC.

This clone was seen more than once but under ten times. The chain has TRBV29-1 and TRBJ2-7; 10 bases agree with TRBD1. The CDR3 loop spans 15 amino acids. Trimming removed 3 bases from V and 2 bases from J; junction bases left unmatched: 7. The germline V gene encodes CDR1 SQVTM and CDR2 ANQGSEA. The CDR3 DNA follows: TGCAGCGTTGAGGTAGACAGGGGGCGAGCCTACGAGCAGTACTTC. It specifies CSVEVDRGRAYEQYF.

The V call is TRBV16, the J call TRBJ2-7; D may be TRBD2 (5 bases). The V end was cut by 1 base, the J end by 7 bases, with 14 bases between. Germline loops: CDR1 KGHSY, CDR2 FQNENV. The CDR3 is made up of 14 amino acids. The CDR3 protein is CASSQYAARGEQYF. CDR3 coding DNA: TGTGCCAGCAGCCAATATGCGGCCCGGGGAGAGCAGTACTTC.

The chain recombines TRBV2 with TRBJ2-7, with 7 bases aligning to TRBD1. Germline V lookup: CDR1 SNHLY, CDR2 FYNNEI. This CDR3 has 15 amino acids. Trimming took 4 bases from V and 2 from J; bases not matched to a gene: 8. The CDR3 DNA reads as TGTGCCAGCAGTGGAGGGCAGGGGGACGCCTACGAGCAGTACTTC. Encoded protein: CASSGGQGDAYEQYF. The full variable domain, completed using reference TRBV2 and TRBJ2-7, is EPEVTQTPSHQVTQMGQEVILRCVPISNHLYFYWYRQILGQKVEFLVSFYNNEISEKSEIFDDQFSVERPDGSNFTLKIRSTKLEDSAMYFCASSGGQGDAYEQYFGPGTRLTVT.

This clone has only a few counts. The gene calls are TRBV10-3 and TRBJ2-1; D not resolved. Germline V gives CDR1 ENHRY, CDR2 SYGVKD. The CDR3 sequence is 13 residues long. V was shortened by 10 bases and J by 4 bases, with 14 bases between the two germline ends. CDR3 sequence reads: CATVGLDYNEQFF. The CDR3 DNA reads TGTGCCACCGTCGGGCTAGATTACAATGAGCAGTTCTTC.

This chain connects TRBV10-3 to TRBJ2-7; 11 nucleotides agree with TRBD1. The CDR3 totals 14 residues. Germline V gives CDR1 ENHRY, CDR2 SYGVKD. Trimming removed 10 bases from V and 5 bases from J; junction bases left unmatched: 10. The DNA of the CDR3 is TGTGCCACCGTCAATCCGGGACAGGGGGACGAGCAGTACTTC. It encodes CATVNPGQGDEQYF.

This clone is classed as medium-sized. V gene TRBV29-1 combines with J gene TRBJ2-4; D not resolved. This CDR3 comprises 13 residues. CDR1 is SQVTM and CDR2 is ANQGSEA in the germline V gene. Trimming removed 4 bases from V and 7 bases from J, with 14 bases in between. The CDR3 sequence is CSVVGLGENIQYF. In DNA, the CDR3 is TGCAGCGTTGTCGGTCTAGGCGAGAACATTCAGTACTTC. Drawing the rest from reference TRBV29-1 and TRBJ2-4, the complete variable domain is SAVISQKPSRDICQRGTSLTIQCQVDSQVTMMFWYRQQPGQSLTLIATANQGSEATYESGFVIDKFPISRPNLTFSTLTVSNMSPEDSSIYLCSVVGLGENIQYFGAGTRLSVL.